Listed below are T cell receptor beta chains from one sample, sequenced in a study of cytomegalovirus exposure and HLA in healthy donors. Clones were sequenced by immunoSEQ multiplex PCR, and TCRdb holds only the in-frame ones, with some missing. Among about 230,000 clones, 70% to 90% were seen once, and the ten largest hold over 1%. Input material: PBMCs. The receptors originated from a human donor in good health. Each CDR3 is given with its conserved first and last residue. Fields, in order: J gene, CDR3 length, V gene, clone size, D gene, CDR3 protein, CDR3 DNA. D genes are given only for firm matches. Only some rows state a clone size, as once, few, many or a class for expanded clones.

j_gene: TRBJ2-6; len: 16; v_gene: TRBV2; abundance: .; d_gene: TRBD1; CDR3aa: CASRQGVSSGANVLTF; CDR3nt: TGTGCCAGCCGACAGGGAGTTTCCTCTGGGGCCAACGTCCTGACTTTC
j_gene: TRBJ1-4; len: 21; v_gene: TRBV14; abundance: .; d_gene: .; CDR3aa: CASSQDERVQALVPTNEKLFF; CDR3nt: TGTGCCAGCAGCCAAGATGAGAGGGTCCAGGCGCTAGTTCCAACTAATGAAAAACTGTTTTTT
j_gene: TRBJ2-1; len: 15; v_gene: TRBV2; abundance: .; d_gene: TRBD2; CDR3aa: CASRGLAGARGEQFF; CDR3nt: TGTGCCAGCAGAGGACTAGCGGGAGCCCGGGGTGAGCAGTTCTTC
j_gene: TRBJ2-7; len: 15; v_gene: TRBV28; abundance: few; d_gene: TRBD2; CDR3aa: CASRVAGVGSSEQYF; CDR3nt: TGTGCCAGCAGGGTAGCGGGAGTAGGTTCCTCCGAGCAGTACTTC
j_gene: TRBJ2-1; len: 15; v_gene: TRBV7-9; abundance: once; d_gene: TRBD2; CDR3aa: CASSLSLAGANEQFF; CDR3nt: TGTGCCAGCAGCTTAAGTCTAGCGGGAGCGAATGAGCAGTTCTTC
j_gene: TRBJ2-7; len: 13; v_gene: TRBV7-9; abundance: .; d_gene: TRBD2; CDR3aa: CASSFLTSTEQYF; CDR3nt: TGTGCCAGCAGCTTCCTGACTAGCACCGAGCAGTACTTC
j_gene: TRBJ1-2; len: 15; v_gene: TRBV25-1; abundance: once; d_gene: TRBD1; CDR3aa: CASSESGTGSYGYTF; CDR3nt: TGTGCCAGCAGTGAATCTGGGACAGGGAGCTATGGCTACACCTTC
j_gene: TRBJ2-7; len: 15; v_gene: TRBV4-3; abundance: .; d_gene: .; CDR3aa: CASSQGGGGGYEQYF; CDR3nt: TGCGCCAGCAGCCAAGGAGGAGGGGGCGGATACGAGCAGTACTTC
j_gene: TRBJ2-1; len: 15; v_gene: TRBV7-9; abundance: .; d_gene: TRBD2; CDR3aa: CASSSAGTNYNEQFF; CDR3nt: TGTGCCAGCAGCTCCGCCGGGACTAACTACAATGAGCAGTTCTTC
j_gene: TRBJ2-2; len: 16; v_gene: TRBV6-1; abundance: few; d_gene: TRBD1; CDR3aa: CASSAQGVRNTGELFF; CDR3nt: TGTGCCAGCAGTGCGCAGGGGGTCCGGAACACCGGGGAGCTGTTTTTT
j_gene: TRBJ2-1; len: 18; v_gene: TRBV7-9; abundance: once; d_gene: TRBD2; CDR3aa: CASSPRTSGRAGLDEQFF; CDR3nt: TGTGCCAGCAGCCCCCGGACTAGCGGGAGGGCTGGTCTTGATGAGCAGTTCTTC
j_gene: TRBJ1-2; len: 16; v_gene: TRBV18; abundance: few; d_gene: TRBD1; CDR3aa: CASSPRDRGSDYGYTF; CDR3nt: TGTGCCAGCTCACCCCGGGACAGGGGCTCCGACTATGGCTACACCTTC
j_gene: TRBJ1-5; len: 17; v_gene: TRBV7-9; abundance: .; d_gene: TRBD1; CDR3aa: CASSALDRGLPNQPQHF; CDR3nt: TGTGCCAGCAGCGCACTTGACAGGGGGCTACCCAATCAGCCCCAGCATTTT
j_gene: TRBJ1-2; len: 14; v_gene: TRBV7-9; abundance: .; d_gene: .; CDR3aa: CASSEDTLSSSYTF; CDR3nt: TGTGCCAGCAGCGAAGACACCCTCAGCAGTAGCTACACCTTC
j_gene: TRBJ2-1; len: 14; v_gene: TRBV6-1; abundance: .; d_gene: TRBD2; CDR3aa: CASSGLAGANEQFF; CDR3nt: TGTGCCAGCAGTGGACTAGCGGGAGCCAATGAGCAGTTCTTC
j_gene: TRBJ2-3; len: 14; v_gene: TRBV11-2; abundance: .; d_gene: .; CDR3aa: CASRLASSGDTQYF; CDR3nt: TGTGCCAGCAGACTAGCTTCCTCGGGAGATACGCAGTATTTT
j_gene: TRBJ2-7; len: 15; v_gene: TRBV5-4; abundance: .; d_gene: TRBD2; CDR3aa: CASSPSASGTNEQYF; CDR3nt: TGTGCCAGCAGCCCCTCGGCTAGCGGGACTAACGAGCAGTACTTC
j_gene: TRBJ2-7; len: 14; v_gene: TRBV2; abundance: .; d_gene: TRBD1; CDR3aa: CASSSRTGISEQYF; CDR3nt: TGTGCCAGCAGTTCCCGGACAGGGATATCCGAGCAGTACTTC
j_gene: TRBJ2-5; len: 14; v_gene: TRBV5-1; abundance: .; d_gene: TRBD1; CDR3aa: CASRLGQAEETQYF; CDR3nt: TGCGCCAGCAGACTGGGACAGGCCGAGGAGACCCAGTACTTC
j_gene: TRBJ1-2; len: 14; v_gene: TRBV18; abundance: once; d_gene: .; CDR3aa: CASSPLETNYGYTF; CDR3nt: TGTGCCAGCTCACCACTAGAAACTAACTATGGCTACACCTTC
j_gene: TRBJ2-7; len: 13; v_gene: TRBV19; abundance: once; d_gene: TRBD1; CDR3aa: CASSIGDSYEQYF; CDR3nt: TGTGCCAGTAGTATAGGGGACAGCTACGAGCAGTACTTC
j_gene: TRBJ1-2; len: 15; v_gene: TRBV7-2; abundance: .; d_gene: .; CDR3aa: CASSLGPDRPYGYTF; CDR3nt: TGTGCCAGCAGCTTAGGGCCAGACAGACCTTATGGCTACACCTTC
j_gene: TRBJ2-7; len: 12; v_gene: TRBV9; abundance: .; d_gene: TRBD2; CDR3aa: CASSGTSDEQYF; CDR3nt: TGTGCCAGCAGCGGAACTAGCGACGAGCAGTACTTC
j_gene: TRBJ1-1; len: 14; v_gene: TRBV5-8; abundance: .; d_gene: TRBD1; CDR3aa: CASSVQGASTEAFF; CDR3nt: TGTGCCAGCAGCGTACAGGGGGCTAGCACTGAAGCTTTCTTT
j_gene: TRBJ2-4; len: 15; v_gene: TRBV4-3; abundance: .; d_gene: .; CDR3aa: CASSQDLLAKNIQYF; CDR3nt: TGCGCCAGCAGCCAAGATTTATTAGCCAAAAACATTCAGTACTTC
j_gene: TRBJ2-5; len: 16; v_gene: TRBV5-1; abundance: .; d_gene: TRBD2; CDR3aa: CASSPGTSGGQETQYF; CDR3nt: TGCGCCAGCAGCCCGGGGACTAGCGGGGGACAAGAGACCCAGTACTTC
j_gene: TRBJ2-7; len: 14; v_gene: TRBV7-9; abundance: .; d_gene: .; CDR3aa: CASSFGRGAYEQYF; CDR3nt: TGTGCCAGCAGCTTCGGCAGGGGCGCCTACGAGCAGTACTTC
j_gene: TRBJ1-4; len: 15; v_gene: TRBV5-1; abundance: .; d_gene: .; CDR3aa: CASSLEHPTNEKLFF; CDR3nt: TGCGCCAGCAGCTTGGAGCATCCAACTAATGAAAAACTGTTTTTT
j_gene: TRBJ2-3; len: 15; v_gene: TRBV6-1; abundance: once; d_gene: TRBD2; CDR3aa: CASSEGRREADTQYF; CDR3nt: TGTGCCAGCAGTGAAGGGAGGCGGGAGGCAGATACGCAGTATTTT
j_gene: TRBJ2-6; len: 16; v_gene: TRBV9; abundance: once; d_gene: .; CDR3aa: CASSKQYPSGANVLTF; CDR3nt: TGTGCCAGCAGCAAACAGTACCCCTCTGGGGCCAACGTCCTGACTTTC
j_gene: TRBJ1-4; len: 15; v_gene: TRBV21-1; abundance: .; d_gene: .; CDR3aa: CASSKGEATNEKLFF; CDR3nt: TGTGCCAGCAGCAAAGGCGAAGCAACTAATGAAAAACTGTTTTTT
j_gene: TRBJ2-7; len: 16; v_gene: TRBV10-3; abundance: .; d_gene: .; CDR3aa: CAISEALMRRGSEQYF; CDR3nt: TGTGCCATCAGTGAGGCGCTGATGAGAAGGGGAAGCGAGCAGTACTTC
j_gene: TRBJ2-5; len: 15; v_gene: TRBV5-6; abundance: .; d_gene: .; CDR3aa: CASSPRRRNGETQYF; CDR3nt: TGTGCCAGCAGCCCCCGGAGGAGAAACGGAGAGACCCAGTACTTC
j_gene: TRBJ2-3; len: 14; v_gene: TRBV27; abundance: .; d_gene: .; CDR3aa: CATMVGLGTDTQYF; CDR3nt: TGTGCCACCATGGTGGGGCTAGGGACAGATACGCAGTATTTT
j_gene: TRBJ2-4; len: 14; v_gene: TRBV7-2; abundance: .; d_gene: .; CDR3aa: CASSRWGADNIQYF; CDR3nt: TGTGCCAGCAGCCGCTGGGGCGCGGATAACATTCAGTACTTC
j_gene: TRBJ2-3; len: 16; v_gene: TRBV9; abundance: once; d_gene: TRBD2; CDR3aa: CASSVISAGATDTQYF; CDR3nt: TGTGCCAGCAGCGTTATCTCGGCGGGAGCAACAGATACGCAGTATTTT
j_gene: TRBJ2-7; len: 13; v_gene: TRBV28; abundance: once; d_gene: .; CDR3aa: CASSPGQSYEQYF; CDR3nt: TGTGCCAGCAGCCCCGGACAGTCCTACGAGCAGTACTTC
j_gene: TRBJ2-2; len: 14; v_gene: TRBV7-8; abundance: .; d_gene: .; CDR3aa: CASTQQSNTGELFF; CDR3nt: TGTGCCAGCACCCAACAGTCTAACACCGGGGAGCTGTTTTTT
j_gene: TRBJ2-4; len: 17; v_gene: TRBV7-8; abundance: .; d_gene: TRBD1; CDR3aa: CASSLGFFRTGRNIQYF; CDR3nt: TGTGCCAGCAGCTTAGGGTTCTTTCGGACAGGGAGGAACATTCAGTACTTC
j_gene: TRBJ1-2; len: 12; v_gene: TRBV30; abundance: .; d_gene: TRBD1; CDR3aa: CAWLTGGYGYTF; CDR3nt: TGTGCCTGGCTAACAGGGGGCTATGGCTACACCTTC
j_gene: TRBJ2-1; len: 13; v_gene: TRBV29-1; abundance: .; d_gene: .; CDR3aa: CSVVPGGYNEQFF; CDR3nt: TGCAGCGTTGTACCAGGGGGGTACAATGAGCAGTTCTTC
j_gene: TRBJ2-1; len: 17; v_gene: TRBV4-3; abundance: .; d_gene: TRBD2; CDR3aa: CASSQGGTSGSYNEQFF; CDR3nt: TGCGCCAGCAGCCAAGGTGGGACTAGCGGTTCCTACAATGAGCAGTTCTTC
j_gene: TRBJ2-1; len: 12; v_gene: TRBV7-9; abundance: .; d_gene: .; CDR3aa: CASTAPPGEQFF; CDR3nt: TGTGCCAGCACCGCTCCTCCGGGTGAGCAGTTCTTC
j_gene: TRBJ1-1; len: 15; v_gene: TRBV6-5; abundance: once; d_gene: TRBD1; CDR3aa: CASSYSTGTNTEAFF; CDR3nt: TGTGCCAGCAGTTACTCGACAGGGACGAACACTGAAGCTTTCTTT
j_gene: TRBJ1-1; len: 14; v_gene: TRBV6-5; abundance: once; d_gene: .; CDR3aa: CASSAGSMNTEAFF; CDR3nt: TGTGCCAGCAGTGCAGGGTCCATGAACACTGAAGCTTTCTTT
j_gene: TRBJ2-3; len: 13; v_gene: TRBV6-1; abundance: .; d_gene: .; CDR3aa: CASQTGFTDTQYF; CDR3nt: TGTGCCAGCCAGACGGGATTCACAGATACGCAGTATTTT